The 17 T cell receptor beta chains listed next were all sequenced from one sample in a study of PD-L1 blockade in urothelial cancer. The data were produced by immunoSEQ multiplex PCR, yet TCRdb's version contains in-frame clones alone and is incomplete. The sample holds tens of thousands of clones, around 87% seen once. The sample in question was PBMCs, obtained around atezolizumab (anti-PD-L1) treatment. The source is a woman aged 70 to 79 with urothelial cancer.

The chain has TRBV4-1 and TRBJ2-3, with 7 bases lining up with TRBD2. From germline, CDR1 is MGHRA and CDR2 YSYEKL. The CDR3 has 22 residues. The ends lost 0 bases at V and 0 bases at J; junction bases unmatched: 21. As DNA, the CDR3 is TGCGCCAGCAGCCAAGACCCCCCGGTATTGGCGGGAGTAGGGGCTAGCACAGATACGCAGTATTTT. It codes for CASSQDPPVLAGVGASTDTQYF.

The chain has TRBV4-1 and TRBJ2-5; 7 positions agree with TRBD1. V gave up 0 bases and J gave up 7 bases; unmatched junction bases: 5. The CDR3 loop spans 14 amino acids. Germline V gives CDR1 MGHRA, CDR2 YSYEKL. The CDR3 reads CASSQEKGAGTQYF. CDR3 nucleotides: TGCGCCAGCAGCCAAGAAAAGGGGGCTGGGACCCAGTACTTC.

This clone came up a few times. The chain carries TRBV2 and TRBJ1-5; D call uncertain. CDR1 and CDR2 (germline): SNHLY, FYNNEI. Trimming removed 3 bases at V and 2 bases at J, with 11 bases between. This CDR3 has 15 residues. The CDR3 coding sequence is TGTGCCAGCAGTGATCGCAGATTGGGCAATCAGCCCCAGCATTTT. This codes for CASSDRRLGNQPQHF.

J is TRBJ1-4 and V is TRBV6-1, with TRBD1 identical over 7 bases. Germline V gene lookup returns CDR1 MNHNS and CDR2 SASEGT. The CDR3 consists of 15 residues. V was clipped by 4 bases and J by 1 base; unmatched bases: 3. CDR3: CASSVTGVTNEKLFF. The CDR3 nucleotides read TGTGCCAGCAGTGTAACAGGGGTAACTAATGAAAAACTGTTTTTT.

The chain is built from TRBV13 and TRBJ2-2; 9 bases align to TRBD2. J gave up 2 bases and V 4 bases, and 2 bases lay outside the gene matches. The CDR3 covers 15 residues. Germline values: CDR1 PRHDT, CDR2 FYEKMQ (reference sequence). The CDR3 sequence is CASSSGTSNTGELFF. In DNA, the CDR3 is TGTGCCAGCAGCTCCGGGACTAGCAACACCGGGGAGCTGTTTTTT.

The chain recombines TRBV5-1 with TRBJ1-2, with D perhaps matching TRBD1 (6 bases). V was shortened by 0 bases and J by 2 bases, with 11 bases between the two germline ends. The CDR3 contains 15 residues. CDR1 is SGHRS, CDR2 YFSETQ, per germline. As DNA, the CDR3 is TGCGCCAGCAGCTTGGAGGCGGGGGCGAACTATGGCTACACCTTC. It translates to CASSLEAGANYGYTF.

This chain links TRBV5-1 with TRBJ2-1; a weak D match, TRBD1 (8 bases). Germline assignment: CDR1 SGHRS and CDR2 YFSETQ. V lost 4 bases, J lost 11 bases, and 16 bases lay in between. This CDR3 comprises 13 residues. The CDR3 DNA follows: TGCGCCAGCAGCATTACAGGGGGGGGTAAGCAGTTCTTC. Residues: CASSITGGGKQFF.

This chain uses TRBV5-6 with TRBJ1-1; possible D gene TRBD1, 5 bases. V gave up 1 base and J gave up 4 bases, with 14 bases separating them. Germline CDR1 and CDR2: SGHDT and YYEEEE. CDR3 length equals 15 residues. For the CDR3, the DNA is TGTGCCAGCAGCTTGTCGCTGGGACTGGGCACTGAAGCTTTCTTT. It codes for CASSLSLGLGTEAFF.

This sequence joins TRBV7-9 and TRBJ1-4; D might be TRBD1 (6 bases). The CDR3 length is 15 residues. Germline V gene lookup returns CDR1 SEHNR and CDR2 FQNEAQ (reference sequence). With 3 bases removed from V and 10 bases from J, the gap between germline ends came to 18 bases. This CDR3 reads CASSFGTEGGRKLFF. CDR3 DNA: TGTGCCAGCAGCTTTGGGACCGAAGGGGGACGAAAACTGTTTTTT.

The chain links TRBV28 to TRBJ1-2, with 7 bases lining up with TRBD1. Germline assignment: CDR1 MDHEN and CDR2 SYDVKM. The CDR3 extends over 14 amino acids. J was trimmed by 7 bases and V by 2 bases; bases with no gene match: 7. CDR3 amino acids: CASSLNSQGGGYTF. The CDR3 bases are TGTGCCAGCAGTTTAAATTCCCAGGGGGGTGGCTACACCTTC.

The V gene is TRBV19, the J gene TRBJ2-1, with 11 positions matching TRBD1. After removal of 3 bases from V and 5 bases from J, the junction contained 3 bases not matched to a gene. Looked up from germline, CDR1 is LNHDA and CDR2 is SQIVND (reference sequence). CDR3 size: 15 residues. CDR3 bases: TGTGCCAGTAGTATGGGACAGGGGGGAAACAATGAGCAGTTCTTC. Protein sequence: CASSMGQGGNNEQFF.

A word on this clone: At one of its ends the junction is not consistent with the germline gene, which may arise from a read error. This chain uses TRBV4-2 with TRBJ2-3; D may be TRBD1 or TRBD2 (7 bases each). This CDR3 comprises 14 residues. The germline CDR1 and CDR2 sequences are LGHNA and YNFKEQ. Written as DNA, the CDR3 is TGTGCCAGCGGCCAGGGGGGGGGAACAGATACGCAGTATTTT. This encodes CASGQGGGTDTQYF.

The chain is built from TRBV4-1 and TRBJ2-2; D is perhaps TRBD1 (6 bases). In germline, CDR1 is MGHRA, CDR2 YSYEKL. Between the trimmed V and J ends, which lost 2 bases and 5 bases, there was a span of 6 bases. The CDR3 consists of 13 residues. CDR3 sequence reads: CASSQRGTGELFF. The DNA of the CDR3 is TGCGCCAGCAGCCAAAGGGGGACCGGGGAGCTGTTTTTT.

This clone was detected only once. V usage is TRBV19 and J usage is TRBJ2-1; the match to TRBD1 covers 7 bases. The CDR3 runs 13 residues. V was clipped by 3 bases and J by 8 bases; unmatched bases: 4. The germline V gene has CDR1 LNHDA and CDR2 SQIVND (reference sequence). As DNA, the CDR3 is TGTGCCAGTAGTATGGACAGGTATTATGAGCAGTTCTTC. The encoded protein is CASSMDRYYEQFF.

This clone was found a few times. The chain joins TRBV28 to TRBJ2-4; maybe TRBD1 (5 bases). The CDR3 is 15 amino acids. Germline CDR1 reads MDHEN; CDR2 reads SYDVKM. The V gene lost 2 bases and the J gene lost 7 bases, with 15 bases spanning the gap. The DNA of the CDR3 is TGTGCCAGCAGTTTAGCGTATAGGGGCAGGAACATTCAGTACTTC. It is translated as CASSLAYRGRNIQYF.

The V call is TRBV7-8, the J call TRBJ2-5; D may be TRBD2 (5 bases). The V end was cut by 4 bases, the J end by 1 base, with 16 bases between. This CDR3 contains 16 residues. Looked up from germline, CDR1 is SGHVS and CDR2 is FQNEAQ. The CDR3 nucleotides read TGTGCCAGCAGCTCTACACGACTATCCTTCCAAGAGACCCAGTACTTC. Translating it yields CASSSTRLSFQETQYF.

The chain is built from TRBV27 and TRBJ1-1, with D possibly TRBD1 on 6 matching bases. This CDR3 has 14 residues. The germline V gene has CDR1 MNHEY and CDR2 SMNVEV (reference sequence). V shed 2 bases and J shed 3 bases, with 10 bases lying between them. The CDR3 loop is CASSLAGADTEAFF. DNA for the CDR3: TGTGCCAGCAGTTTAGCAGGGGCGGACACTGAAGCTTTCTTT.